This is a list of T cell receptor beta chains from one sample in a study of T cell responses to AZD1222 COVID-19 vaccine. Here immunoSEQ multiplex PCR was the method, and the copy in TCRdb shows in-frame clones only, minus some. The data show 160,000 or so clones, approximately 92% seen once. The sample was peripheral blood, taken on day 0 of AZD1222 vaccination. These receptors were collected from an adult in good health. CDR3s include the opening cysteine and the closing phenylalanine or tryptophan. Fields, in order: V gene, D gene, J gene, clone size, CDR3 protein, CDR3 DNA. D genes are given only for firm matches. Rows give clone size only sometimes, using once, few, many, or a class for an expanded clone.

>TRBV6-5|NA|TRBJ1-2|few
CASSIDRIYGYTF
TGTGCCAGCAGTATAGACAGGATATATGGCTACACCTTC
>TRBV7-6|TRBD1|TRBJ2-1|few
CASSASRDRGGEQFF
TGTGCCAGCAGCGCATCCCGGGACAGGGGAGGTGAGCAGTTCTTC
>TRBV5-1|TRBD2|TRBJ2-7|NA
CASSFRTSGDEQYF
TGCGCCAGCAGCTTCCGGACTAGCGGCGACGAGCAGTACTTC
>TRBV18|TRBD2|TRBJ2-1|few
CASSTLAGGTDLYNEQFF
TGTGCCAGCTCAACACTAGCGGGAGGGACCGACCTATACAATGAGCAGTTCTTC
>TRBV3-1/TRBV3-2|TRBD2|TRBJ2-1|once
CASSFTRLAGVEQFF
TGTGCCAGCAGCTTTACGCGTCTAGCGGGAGTTGAGCAGTTCTTC
>TRBV5-4|NA|TRBJ1-4|NA
CASSLERAEKLFF
TGTGCCAGCAGCTTGGAGAGGGCTGAAAAACTGTTTTTT
>TRBV10-2|NA|TRBJ1-2|NA
CASRTDSYGYTF
TGCGCCAGCAGGACTGACTCTTATGGCTACACCTTC
>TRBV3-1/TRBV3-2|NA|TRBJ2-6|NA
CASSPGGVGANVLTF
TGTGCCAGCAGCCCAGGCGGGGTTGGGGCCAACGTCCTGACTTTC
>TRBV7-8|NA|TRBJ1-5|once
CASSSQFPSDQPQHF
TGTGCCAGCAGCTCTCAGTTCCCCAGCGATCAGCCCCAGCATTTT
>TRBV15|TRBD2|TRBJ2-5|NA
CATSRGTQIAGGGETQYF
TGTGCCACCAGCAGAGGTACCCAAATAGCGGGAGGTGGAGAGACCCAGTACTTC
>TRBV9|TRBD1|TRBJ1-1|NA
CASSLEFSGTGGEAFF
TGTGCCAGCAGCTTAGAATTTTCCGGGACAGGGGGTGAGGCTTTCTTT
>TRBV30|TRBD2|TRBJ2-7|NA
CAWSVGLAGAYEQYF
TGTGCCTGGAGTGTGGGGCTAGCGGGAGCCTACGAGCAGTACTTC
>TRBV9|NA|TRBJ1-1|NA
CASSVVAATNTEAFF
TGTGCCAGCAGCGTAGTGGCGGCGACGAACACTGAAGCTTTCTTT
>TRBV9|NA|TRBJ2-5|NA
CASSVAGGPQETQYF
TGTGCCAGCAGCGTAGCTGGGGGACCCCAAGAGACCCAGTACTTC
>TRBV5-1|NA|TRBJ2-5|NA
CASSLSGGGAGETQYF
TGCGCCAGCAGCCTTTCGGGAGGGGGCGCCGGGGAGACCCAGTACTTC
>TRBV7-9|NA|TRBJ1-1|NA
CASSSPRTREAFF
TGTGCCAGCAGCTCGCCGAGGACCCGGGAGGCTTTCTTT
>TRBV6-5|TRBD1|TRBJ2-7|NA
CASSKYRDSSYEQYF
TGTGCCAGCAGTAAATACCGGGACAGCTCCTACGAGCAGTACTTC
>TRBV7-9|NA|TRBJ1-2|NA
CAINELTGYGYTF
TGTGCCATTAATGAACTGACAGGCTATGGCTACACCTTC
>TRBV14|TRBD2|TRBJ2-3|NA
CASSQGLAGARFTDTQYF
TGTGCCAGCAGCCAGGGACTAGCGGGAGCTCGGTTCACAGATACGCAGTATTTT
>TRBV5-1|NA|TRBJ1-1|once
CASSNRRGYGTEAFF
TGCGCCAGCAGCAACAGAAGGGGATATGGCACTGAAGCTTTCTTT
>TRBV2|TRBD1|TRBJ1-1|once
CASRDGQGGLRGSF
TGTGCCAGCAGAGATGGACAGGGGGGGCTACGGGGTTCCTTT
>TRBV2|NA|TRBJ2-7|NA
CASSDIGTFREEQYF
TGTGCCAGCAGCGACATCGGGACTTTCCGAGAGGAGCAGTACTTC
>TRBV6-5|TRBD1|TRBJ2-7|once
CASSWDSSYEQYF
TGTGCCAGCAGCTGGGACAGCTCCTACGAGCAGTACTTC
>TRBV9|TRBD2|TRBJ2-5|NA
CASSVEPSGQETQYF
TGTGCCAGCAGCGTAGAGCCTAGCGGCCAAGAGACCCAGTACTTC
>TRBV5-8|TRBD2|TRBJ2-7|many
CASSLELAGGLNEQYF
TGTGCCAGCAGCTTGGAGCTAGCGGGAGGACTAAACGAGCAGTACTTC
>TRBV19|TRBD1|TRBJ2-7|few
CASSPTSSDRPYEQYF
TGTGCCAGTAGTCCCACCTCATCGGACAGGCCCTACGAGCAGTACTTC
>TRBV19|NA|TRBJ1-1|NA
CASSIGVGNTEAFF
TGTGCCAGTAGTATAGGGGTAGGGAACACTGAAGCTTTCTTT
>TRBV21-1|NA|TRBJ1-1|NA
CASSREGQVTEAFF
TGTGCCAGCAGCAGAGAGGGACAGGTCACTGAAGCTTTCTTT
>TRBV6-5|TRBD1|TRBJ1-2|once
CASSRGRAYGYTF
TGTGCCAGTTCCAGGGGGCGCGCCTATGGCTACACCTTC
>TRBV7-9|NA|TRBJ2-3|once
CASSLGTDTQYF
TGTGCCAGCAGCTTAGGTACAGATACGCAGTATTTT
>TRBV5-1|TRBD1|TRBJ1-3|NA
CASSSGTVSGNTIYF
TGCGCCAGCAGCTCCGGGACAGTGTCTGGAAACACCATATATTTT
>TRBV27|NA|TRBJ1-1|few
CASSPGGYTEAFF
TGTGCCAGCAGTCCCGGGGGTTACACTGAAGCTTTCTTT
>TRBV6-5|NA|TRBJ1-1|NA
CASTEGRPNTEAFF
TGTGCCAGCACCGAGGGGCGGCCGAACACTGAAGCTTTCTTT
>TRBV23-1|NA|TRBJ2-7|NA
CASSQSIQVKSHEQYF
TGCGCCAGCAGTCAATCAATCCAGGTCAAATCCCACGAGCAGTACTTC
>TRBV11-2|NA|TRBJ2-1|NA
CASSLQRAGSNEQFF
TGTGCCAGCAGCCTCCAGCGGGCTGGGAGCAATGAGCAGTTCTTC
>TRBV5-1|TRBD2|TRBJ2-3|NA
CASSKIGTSGTDTQYF
TGCGCCAGCAGCAAGATCGGGACTAGCGGGACGGATACGCAGTATTTT
>TRBV15|NA|TRBJ2-7|NA
CATSPWSSGIYEQYF
TGTGCCACCAGCCCCTGGAGTAGTGGGATCTACGAGCAGTACTTC
>TRBV30|NA|TRBJ1-2|NA
CAWNRVGYGYTF
TGTGCCTGGAATCGTGTGGGCTATGGCTACACCTTC
>TRBV6-5|NA|TRBJ1-1|NA
CASSYGPVGTEAFF
TGTGCCAGCAGTTACGGCCCGGTTGGCACTGAAGCTTTCTTT
>TRBV11-2|NA|TRBJ1-2|NA
CASSPLTGRTSYTF
TGTGCCAGCAGCCCACTTACAGGGAGGACTAGCTACACCTTC
>TRBV21-1|NA|TRBJ1-4|NA
CASSPTTGGEKLFF
TGTGCCAGCAGCCCTACGACAGGGGGGGAAAAACTGTTTTTT
>TRBV19|NA|TRBJ1-5|NA
CASNRVNQPQHF
TGTGCCAGTAATAGGGTGAACCAGCCCCAGCATTTT
>TRBV11-3|TRBD2|TRBJ2-3|NA
CASSPGTSGSSVGADTQYF
TGTGCCAGCAGCCCCGGGACTAGCGGGAGTTCAGTTGGCGCAGATACGCAGTATTTT
>TRBV7-9|TRBD1|TRBJ2-3|NA
CASSLSTGITDTQYF
TGTGCCAGCAGCTTATCGACAGGGATCACAGATACGCAGTATTTT
>TRBV2|NA|TRBJ1-3|NA
CASSEVGIYTIYF
TGTGCCAGCAGTGAAGTGGGGATTTACACCATATATTTT
>TRBV4-1|TRBD1|TRBJ1-2|once
CASSQVPTGPANYGYTF
TGCGCCAGCAGCCAAGTACCGACAGGGCCAGCTAACTATGGCTACACCTTC
>TRBV10-2|NA|TRBJ2-5|NA
CASSDPPRSGETQYF
TGCGCCAGCAGTGACCCCCCCCGAAGTGGAGAGACCCAGTACTTC
>TRBV5-1|TRBD2|TRBJ2-2|once
CASSLVSGIVTGELFF
TGCGCCAGCAGCTTGGTTAGCGGGATAGTTACCGGGGAGCTGTTTTTT
>TRBV5-1|TRBD1|TRBJ1-2|NA
CASSLARGQYGYTF
TGCGCCAGCAGCTTGGCCAGGGGGCAATATGGCTACACCTTC
>TRBV5-1|NA|TRBJ2-1|few
CASSSEEFEQFF
TGCGCCAGCAGCTCGGAAGAATTTGAGCAGTTCTTC
>TRBV19|TRBD1|TRBJ2-7|NA
CASSRVGTGPSYEQYF
TGTGCCAGTAGCAGGGTCGGGACAGGGCCTTCCTACGAGCAGTACTTC